The clone carrying this T cell receptor beta chain appeared once. The data were obtained in a study of cytomegalovirus exposure and HLA in healthy donors. 60 Vbeta and 13 Jbeta primers were used in PCR. TCRdb's copy holds only in-frame clones and misses some; the assay was immunoSEQ multiplex PCR. This sample has under 250,000 clones, with roughly 82% found just once. Germline values: CDR1 MNHEY, CDR2 SMNVEV (reference sequence). The CDR3 loop spans 16 amino acids. Trimming cost V 3 bases and J 4 bases; bases outside gene matches: 11. This TCR was recovered from a man aged 40-55 years in good health and CMV-seropositive. Sequencing was performed on PBMCs. The chain couples TRBV27 to TRBJ1-2; 7 nucleotides line up with TRBD1. Written as DNA, the CDR3 is TGTGCCAGCAGTTTCTCGTCTCGACAGGGTGGCTATGGCTACACCTTC. It yields the protein CASSFSSRQGGYGYTF.